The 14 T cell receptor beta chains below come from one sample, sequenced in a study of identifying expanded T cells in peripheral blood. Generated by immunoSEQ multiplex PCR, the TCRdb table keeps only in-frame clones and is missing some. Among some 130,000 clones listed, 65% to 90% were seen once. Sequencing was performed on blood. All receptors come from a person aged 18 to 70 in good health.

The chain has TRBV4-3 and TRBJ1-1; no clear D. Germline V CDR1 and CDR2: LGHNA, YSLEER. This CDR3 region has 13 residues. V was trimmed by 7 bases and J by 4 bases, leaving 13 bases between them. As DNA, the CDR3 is TGCGCCAGCACCTATAACCCCGGCACTGAAGCTTTCTTT. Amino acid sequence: CASTYNPGTEAFF.

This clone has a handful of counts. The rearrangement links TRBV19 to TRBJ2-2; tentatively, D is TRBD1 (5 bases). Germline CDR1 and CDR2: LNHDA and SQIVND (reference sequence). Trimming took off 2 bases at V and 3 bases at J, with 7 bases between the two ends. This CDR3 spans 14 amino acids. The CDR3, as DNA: TGTGCCAGTAGTATACAGACAGACACCGGGGAGCTGTTTTTT. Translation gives CASSIQTDTGELFF.

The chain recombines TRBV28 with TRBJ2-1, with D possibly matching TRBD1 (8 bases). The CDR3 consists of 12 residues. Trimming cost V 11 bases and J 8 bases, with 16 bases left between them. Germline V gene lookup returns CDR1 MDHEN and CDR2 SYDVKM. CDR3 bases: TGTGCCTACAGGGGGAGGGCCGATGAGCAGTTCTTC. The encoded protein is CAYRGRADEQFF.

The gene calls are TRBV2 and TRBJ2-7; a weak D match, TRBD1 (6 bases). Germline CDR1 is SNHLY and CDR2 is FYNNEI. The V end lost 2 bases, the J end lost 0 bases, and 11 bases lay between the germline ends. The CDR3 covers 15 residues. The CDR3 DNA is TGTGCCAGCAGTGAAAACCGGGACAACTCCTACGAGCAGTACTTC. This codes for CASSENRDNSYEQYF.

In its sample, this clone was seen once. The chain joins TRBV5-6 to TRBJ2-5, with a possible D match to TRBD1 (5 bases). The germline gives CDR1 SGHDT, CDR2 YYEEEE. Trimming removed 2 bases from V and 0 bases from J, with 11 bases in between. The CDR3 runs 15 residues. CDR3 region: CASSFTRQNQETQYF. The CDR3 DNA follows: TGTGCCAGCAGCTTTACGAGACAGAACCAAGAGACCCAGTACTTC.

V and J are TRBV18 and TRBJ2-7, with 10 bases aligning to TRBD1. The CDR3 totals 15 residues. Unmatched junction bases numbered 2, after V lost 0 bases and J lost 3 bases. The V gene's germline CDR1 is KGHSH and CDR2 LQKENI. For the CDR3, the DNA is TGTGCCAGCTCACCACCGGACAGGGGGGTCTACGAGCAGTACTTC. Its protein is CASSPPDRGVYEQYF.

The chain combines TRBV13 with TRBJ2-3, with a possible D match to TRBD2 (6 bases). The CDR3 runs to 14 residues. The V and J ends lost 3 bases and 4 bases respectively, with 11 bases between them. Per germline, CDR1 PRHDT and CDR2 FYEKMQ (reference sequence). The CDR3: CASSFGSGADTQYF. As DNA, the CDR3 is TGTGCCAGCAGCTTCGGGTCGGGGGCAGATACGCAGTATTTT.

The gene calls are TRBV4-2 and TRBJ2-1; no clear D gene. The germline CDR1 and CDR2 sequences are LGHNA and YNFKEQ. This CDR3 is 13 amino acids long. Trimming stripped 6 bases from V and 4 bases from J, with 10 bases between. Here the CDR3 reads CASSIQEYNEQFF. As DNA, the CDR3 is TGTGCCAGCAGTATTCAGGAGTACAATGAGCAGTTCTTC.

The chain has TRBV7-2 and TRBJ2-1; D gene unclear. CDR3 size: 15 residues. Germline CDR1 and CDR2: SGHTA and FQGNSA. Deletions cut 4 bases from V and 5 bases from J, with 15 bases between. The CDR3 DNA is TGTGCCAGCAGCTCAAGAGTGGGGTTAAACAATGAGCAGTTCTTC. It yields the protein CASSSRVGLNNEQFF.

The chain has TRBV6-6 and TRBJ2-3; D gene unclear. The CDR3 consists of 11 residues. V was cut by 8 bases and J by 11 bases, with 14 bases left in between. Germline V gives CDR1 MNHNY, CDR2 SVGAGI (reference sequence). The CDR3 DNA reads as TGTGCCAGCGGGCCGGTTGGTGAGCAGTATTTT. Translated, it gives CASGPVGEQYF.

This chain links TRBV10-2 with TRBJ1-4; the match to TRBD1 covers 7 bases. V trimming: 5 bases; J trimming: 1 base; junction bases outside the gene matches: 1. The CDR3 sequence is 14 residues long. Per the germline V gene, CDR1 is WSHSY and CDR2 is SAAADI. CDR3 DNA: TGCGCCAGCAGTTCAGGGGGAACTAATGAAAAACTGTTTTTT. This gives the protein CASSSGGTNEKLFF.

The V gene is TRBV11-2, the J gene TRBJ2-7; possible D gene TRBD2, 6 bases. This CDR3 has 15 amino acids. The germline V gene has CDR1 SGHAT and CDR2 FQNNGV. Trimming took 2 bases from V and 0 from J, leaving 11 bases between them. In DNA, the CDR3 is TGTGCCAGCAGCTTAATTAGCGGCAGCTCCTACGAGCAGTACTTC. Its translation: CASSLISGSSYEQYF.

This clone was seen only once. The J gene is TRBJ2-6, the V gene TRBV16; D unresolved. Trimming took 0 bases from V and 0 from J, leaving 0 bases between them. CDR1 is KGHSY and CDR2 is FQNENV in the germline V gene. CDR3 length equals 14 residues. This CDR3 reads CASSQSSGANVLTF. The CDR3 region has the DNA TGTGCCAGCAGCCAATCCTCTGGGGCCAACGTCCTGACTTTC.

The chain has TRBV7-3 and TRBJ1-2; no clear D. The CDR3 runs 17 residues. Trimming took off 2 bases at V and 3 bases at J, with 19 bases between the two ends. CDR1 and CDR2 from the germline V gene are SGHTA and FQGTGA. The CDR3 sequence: CASSLEADPGSDYGYTF. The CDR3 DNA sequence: TGTGCCAGCAGCTTAGAGGCCGACCCAGGCTCGGACTATGGCTACACCTTC.